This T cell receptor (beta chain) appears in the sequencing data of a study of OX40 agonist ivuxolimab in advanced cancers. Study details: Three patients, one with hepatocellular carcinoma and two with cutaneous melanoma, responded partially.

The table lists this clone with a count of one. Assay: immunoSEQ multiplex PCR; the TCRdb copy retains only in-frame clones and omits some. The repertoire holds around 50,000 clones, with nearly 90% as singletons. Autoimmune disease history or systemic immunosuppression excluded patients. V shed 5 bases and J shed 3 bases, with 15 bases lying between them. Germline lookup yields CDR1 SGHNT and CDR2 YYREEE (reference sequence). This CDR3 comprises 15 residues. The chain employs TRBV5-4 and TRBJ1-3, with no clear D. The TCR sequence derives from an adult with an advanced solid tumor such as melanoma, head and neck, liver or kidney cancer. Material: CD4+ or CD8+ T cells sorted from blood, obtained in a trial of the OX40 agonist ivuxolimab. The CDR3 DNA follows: TGTGCCAGCAGTATGCCCGGGGATAGTGGAAACACCATATATTTT. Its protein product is CASSMPGDSGNTIYF.